These 3 T cell receptor beta chains were sequenced from one sample in a study of blood T cell repertoires in COVID-19. Data came from immunoSEQ multiplex PCR; TCRdb stores just in-frame clones and leaves some out. Here the sample spans around 62,000 clones, 85% to 90% being singletons. The sequencing sample was made of PBMCs or T cells enriched from blood (not recorded which). The receptors come from a woman aged 40 to 55 who had recovered from COVID-19.

Here the CDR3 reads CASSLATGAAGGGEKLFF. As DNA, the CDR3 is TGCGCCAGCAGCTTGGCGACAGGGGCCGCCGGGGGTGGAGAAAAACTGTTTTTT. The V call is TRBV5-1, the J call TRBJ1-4, with 8 bases matching TRBD1. The CDR3 has 18 residues. Germline V gene sequence: CDR1 SGHRS, CDR2 YFSETQ. V lost 0 bases and J lost 8; bases outside the gene matches: 15. The variable domain in full, completed from reference TRBV5-1 and TRBJ1-4, reads KAGVTQTPRYLIKTRGQQVTLSCSPISGHRSVSWYQQTPGQGLQFLFEYFSETQRNKGNFPGRFSGRQFSNSRSEMNVSTLELGDSALYLCASSLATGAAGGGEKLFFGSGTQLSVL.

The rearrangement links TRBV2 to TRBJ1-5; tentative D call: TRBD1 (5 bases). Germline V gives CDR1 SNHLY, CDR2 FYNNEI. This CDR3 comprises 14 residues. V lost 7 bases and J lost 6, with 16 bases in between. The DNA of the CDR3 is TGTGCCAGCAATCAACCCGGCGGGGGTCAGCCCCAGCATTTT. Translation: CASNQPGGGQPQHF.

The V call is TRBV2, the J call TRBJ2-3, with D maybe TRBD2 (5 bases). Germline assignment: CDR1 SNHLY and CDR2 FYNNEI. The V and J ends lost 3 bases and 0 bases respectively, with 13 bases between them. CDR3 length: 16 amino acids. CDR3 loop: CASSEGLAASTDTQYF. CDR3 coding DNA: TGTGCCAGCAGTGAGGGCCTAGCAGCTAGCACAGATACGCAGTATTTT.